This T cell receptor beta chain emerged from a study of regulatory T cells in long-lasting Graves disease. Whole-study results and caveats: TRBV28, TRBJ1-2 and TRBJ2-5 were segments that persistent disease favored.

Documented time point: persistent/refractory GD, antithyroid drugs over 5 years with positive TRAb. Following extraction of RNA from PBMCs, that RNA was used to make the TCR library. Criteria from the American Thyroid Association guidelines were applied to diagnose Graves' disease. V dropped 4 bases and J dropped 0 bases, with 18 bases sitting between them. The CDR3 is 18 residues long. Germline assignment: CDR1 MDHEN and CDR2 SYDVKM. Arm-PCR of CDR3 regions with iRepertoire HTBI primers generated TCR beta libraries. TCRdb passed the multiplex PCR reads through MiXCR, listing each CDR3 protein once. The sample includes fewer than 450,000 distinct CDR3 sequences, about 20% seen only once; the top ten take more than 20%. This clonotype was observed a few times. Its antigen remains unknown.

The J gene is TRBJ2-2, the V gene TRBV28; D is unclear. The sequence was obtained from a female donor with Graves disease. The sample in question was peripheral blood mononuclear cells (PBMCs), obtained when the disease was refractory, from a patient treated with antithyroid drugs. The CDR3 protein is CASSSTTRTAANTGELFF. CDR3 DNA: TGTGCCAGCAGTTCCACCACACGGACCGCTGCGAACACCGGGGAGCTGTTTTTT.